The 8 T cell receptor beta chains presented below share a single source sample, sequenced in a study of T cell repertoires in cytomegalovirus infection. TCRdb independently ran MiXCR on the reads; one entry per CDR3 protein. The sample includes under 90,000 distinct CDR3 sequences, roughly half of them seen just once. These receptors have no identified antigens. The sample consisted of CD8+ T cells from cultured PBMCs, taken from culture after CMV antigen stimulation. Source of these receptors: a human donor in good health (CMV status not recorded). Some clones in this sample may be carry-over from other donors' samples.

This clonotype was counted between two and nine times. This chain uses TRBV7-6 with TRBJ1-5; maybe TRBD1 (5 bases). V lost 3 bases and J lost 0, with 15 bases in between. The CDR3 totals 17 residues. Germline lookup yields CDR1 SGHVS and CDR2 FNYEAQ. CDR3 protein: CASSLGLREDSNQPQHF. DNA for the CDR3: TGTGCCAGCAGCTTGGGACTTCGAGAAGATAGCAATCAGCCCCAGCATTTT.

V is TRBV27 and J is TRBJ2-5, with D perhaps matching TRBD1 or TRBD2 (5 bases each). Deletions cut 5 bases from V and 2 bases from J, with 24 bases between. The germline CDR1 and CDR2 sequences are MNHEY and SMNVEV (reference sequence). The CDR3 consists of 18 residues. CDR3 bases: TGTGCCAGCAGTACCTCTCACGGACCCGGGACCACACAAGAGACCCAGTACTTC. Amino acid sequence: CASSTSHGPGTTQETQYF.

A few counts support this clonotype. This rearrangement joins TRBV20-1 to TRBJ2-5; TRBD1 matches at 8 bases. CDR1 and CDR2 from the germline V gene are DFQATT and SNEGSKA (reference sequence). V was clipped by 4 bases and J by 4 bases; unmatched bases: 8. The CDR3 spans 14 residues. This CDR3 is CSAKTGGFPETQYF. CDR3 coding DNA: TGCAGTGCTAAAACAGGGGGATTTCCAGAGACCCAGTACTTC.

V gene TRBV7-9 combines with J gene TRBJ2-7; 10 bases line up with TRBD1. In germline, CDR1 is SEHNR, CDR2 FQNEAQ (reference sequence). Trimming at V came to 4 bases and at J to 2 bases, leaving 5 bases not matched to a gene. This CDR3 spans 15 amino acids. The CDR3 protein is CASSSPGTGAYEQYF. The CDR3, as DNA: TGTGCCAGCAGCTCCCCCGGGACAGGGGCCTACGAGCAGTACTTC.

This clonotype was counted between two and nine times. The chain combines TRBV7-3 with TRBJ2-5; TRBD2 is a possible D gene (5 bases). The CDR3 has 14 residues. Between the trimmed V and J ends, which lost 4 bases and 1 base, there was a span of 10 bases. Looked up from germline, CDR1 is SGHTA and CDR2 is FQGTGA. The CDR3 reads CASSSGGIQETQYF. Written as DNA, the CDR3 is TGTGCCAGCAGCTCTGGAGGAATCCAAGAGACCCAGTACTTC.

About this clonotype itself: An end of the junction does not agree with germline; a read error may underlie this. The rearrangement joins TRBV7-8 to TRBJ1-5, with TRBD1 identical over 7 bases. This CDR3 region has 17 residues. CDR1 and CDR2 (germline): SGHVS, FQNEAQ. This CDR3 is CASSLVLWGGDSQPPHF. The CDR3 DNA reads TGTGCCAGCAGCTTAGTTCTTTGGGGGGGGGACAGTCAGCCCCCGCATTTT.

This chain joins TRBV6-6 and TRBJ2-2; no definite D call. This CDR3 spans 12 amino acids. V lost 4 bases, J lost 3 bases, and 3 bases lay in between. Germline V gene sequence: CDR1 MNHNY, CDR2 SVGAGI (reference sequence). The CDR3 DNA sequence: TGTGCCAGCAGTTCGGACACCGGGGAGCTGTTTTTT. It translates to CASSSDTGELFF.

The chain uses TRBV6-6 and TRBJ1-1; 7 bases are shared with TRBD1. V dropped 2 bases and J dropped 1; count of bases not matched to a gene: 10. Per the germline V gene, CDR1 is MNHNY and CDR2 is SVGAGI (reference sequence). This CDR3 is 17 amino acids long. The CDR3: CASSYPGTATSNTEAFF. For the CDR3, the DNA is TGTGCCAGCAGTTACCCTGGGACAGCCACTTCGAACACTGAAGCTTTCTTT.